The 21 T cell receptor beta chains below come from one sample, sequenced in a study of beta chain features in type 1 diabetes. The entirety of the isolated RNA underwent reverse transcription, so expressed TCRB transcripts were sequenced. The table came from immunoSEQ multiplex PCR; TCRdb's copy has only in-frame clones and leaves some out. This sample carries around 250,000 clones, roughly 70% of them seen once, and the ten largest clones take around 0.057%. Sequencing was performed on naive CD4+ T cells from blood. These receptor sequences come from a young man in good health.

This clone was seen a handful of times. The chain joins TRBV29-1 to TRBJ2-1; D remains ambiguous. Germline-derived CDR1 and CDR2 are SQVTM and ANQGSEA. The length of the CDR3 is 16 residues. The ends were cut back, 0 bases at V and 1 base at J, with 13 bases in the middle. The CDR3 nucleotides are TGCAGCGTTGAAGAATTTGGCCGGAGTTCCTACAATGAGCAGTTCTTC. Its translation: CSVEEFGRSSYNEQFF.

This clone has just one count. This chain joins TRBV4-1 and TRBJ2-1; 8 nucleotides agree with TRBD2. With 0 bases clipped from V and 6 bases from J, the junction kept 7 bases outside the gene matches. The CDR3 is 16 amino acids. Germline V gene data show CDR1 as MGHRA and CDR2 as YSYEKL. This chain's CDR3 is CASSQDPSGRFNEQFF. CDR3 sequence (DNA): TGCGCCAGCAGCCAAGATCCTAGCGGGCGATTCAATGAGCAGTTCTTC.

The CDR3 reads CSAITGRKGTDTQYF. The CDR3 nucleotides read TGCAGCGCAATAACGGGACGTAAGGGGACAGATACGCAGTATTTT. The chain combines TRBV29-1 with TRBJ2-3; either TRBD1 or TRBD2 may supply D (5 bases each). The CDR3 totals 15 residues. The germline CDR1 and CDR2 sequences are SQVTM and ANQGSEA. Trimming removed 7 bases at V and 3 bases at J, with 20 bases between.

This clone was found a few times. This chain joins TRBV29-1 and TRBJ2-1; maybe TRBD1 (5 bases). CDR1 and CDR2 from the germline V gene are SQVTM and ANQGSEA. Trimming took 4 bases from V and 0 from J, leaving 13 bases between them. There are 15 residues in the CDR3. In DNA form, the CDR3 reads TGCAGCGTTGTAGGGCAGGGCTACTCCTACAATGAGCAGTTCTTC. Its protein is CSVVGQGYSYNEQFF.

The rearrangement joins TRBV6-5 to TRBJ2-4; D is perhaps TRBD1 (6 bases). This CDR3 is 14 amino acids long. Germline CDR1 reads MNHEY; CDR2 reads SVGAGI. V was trimmed by 6 bases and J by 9 bases, leaving 18 bases between them. The CDR3 reads CASRPKGGRGIQYF. The CDR3 bases are TGTGCCAGCAGACCTAAAGGGGGAAGGGGCATTCAGTACTTC.

The chain has TRBV11-2 and TRBJ2-5, with D possibly called TRBD1 or TRBD2 (5 bases each). CDR1 and CDR2 from the germline V gene are SGHAT and FQNNGV. This CDR3 contains 16 residues. V lost 4 bases and J 4 bases, leaving 19 bases between the germline ends. The CDR3 sequence: CASSSAWGSVLETQYF. CDR3 nucleotides: TGTGCCAGCAGCTCCGCCTGGGGGTCTGTACTAGAGACCCAGTACTTC.

This chain links TRBV11-2 with TRBJ2-1; TRBD1 aligns across 9 bases. The CDR3 sequence is 17 residues long. Per the germline V gene, CDR1 is SGHAT and CDR2 is FQNNGV. J was trimmed by 3 bases and V by 5 bases; bases with no gene match: 11. CDR3 bases: TGTGCCAGCAGCCCCTGGACAGGGGCTTCCTTCTACAATGAGCAGTTCTTC. This sequence encodes CASSPWTGASFYNEQFF.

This chain links TRBV25-1 with TRBJ2-1; possible D gene TRBD1, 6 bases. The V and J ends lost 8 bases and 9 bases respectively, with 17 bases between them. This CDR3 contains 13 residues. Germline V lookup: CDR1 MGHDK, CDR2 SYGVNS. The CDR3, as DNA: TGTGCCAGCCTCCGGGACAATGACGCTGAGCAGTTCTTC. Translating it yields CASLRDNDAEQFF.

The table lists this clone with a count of one. The V call is TRBV29-1, the J call TRBJ1-1; maybe TRBD1 (5 bases). CDR3 size: 12 residues. The ends were cut back, 6 bases at V and 4 bases at J, with 12 bases in the middle. The germline gives CDR1 SQVTM, CDR2 ANQGSEA. CDR3 coding DNA: TGCAGCGTGGGGACGAAGCCCACTGAAGCTTTCTTT. This translates into CSVGTKPTEAFF. Full variable domain (remainder filled in from reference TRBV29-1 and TRBJ1-1): SAVISQKPSRDICQRGTSLTIQCQVDSQVTMMFWYRQQPGQSLTLIATANQGSEATYESGFVIDKFPISRPNLTFSTLTVSNMSPEDSSIYLCSVGTKPTEAFFGQGTRLTVV.

The chain joins TRBV5-1 to TRBJ2-3; 8 bases agree with TRBD2. V trimming: 2 bases; J trimming: 3 bases; junction bases outside the gene matches: 5. CDR3 length equals 15 residues. Germline V gene sequence: CDR1 SGHRS, CDR2 YFSETQ. The CDR3 is CASSFLAGPTDTQYF. As DNA, the CDR3 is TGCGCCAGCAGCTTTTTAGCGGGGCCGACAGATACGCAGTATTTT.

The rearrangement uses TRBV28 and TRBJ2-7; D may be TRBD2 (6 bases). V shed 4 bases and J shed 6 bases, with 19 bases lying between them. The CDR3 is 15 amino acids. CDR1 is MDHEN, CDR2 SYDVKM, per germline. CDR3 region: CASSSQGGVRAEQYF. CDR3 DNA sequence: TGTGCCAGCAGTTCGCAGGGAGGTGTACGTGCCGAGCAGTACTTC.

This clone came up a few times. V gene TRBV30 combines with J gene TRBJ2-2; 12 nucleotides agree with TRBD2. V gave up 3 bases and J gave up 7 bases; unmatched junction bases: 6. Germline CDR1 and CDR2: GTSNPN and SVGIG (reference sequence). The CDR3 is made up of 15 amino acids. The CDR3 DNA reads TGTGCCTGGAGGCCTAGCGGGAGGGCGATCGGGGAGCTGTTTTTT. Its protein product is CAWRPSGRAIGELFF.

The V call is TRBV7-2, the J call TRBJ1-2; a possible D gene is TRBD1 (5 bases). CDR3 length: 13 amino acids. Between the trimmed V and J ends, which lost 3 bases and 8 bases, there was a span of 13 bases. In germline, CDR1 is SGHTA, CDR2 FQGNSA. CDR3 DNA: TGTGCCAGCAGCTTGGACACCTACAGGGGCTACACCTTC. Protein product: CASSLDTYRGYTF.

The J gene is TRBJ2-1, the V gene TRBV30, with D possibly being TRBD1 or TRBD2 (5 bases each). The CDR3 is 12 amino acids. Trimming took 4 bases from V and 15 from J, leaving 19 bases between them. Germline CDR1 is GTSNPN and CDR2 is SVGIG (reference sequence). The CDR3 nucleotides are TGTGCCTGGAACCCGTCGGGGCTCCCTGTGTTCTTC. Translated, it gives CAWNPSGLPVFF.

This clone was detected once. This sequence joins TRBV18 and TRBJ2-1; D ambiguous. The CDR3 is 15 amino acids. Deletions cut 5 bases from V and 0 bases from J, with 11 bases between. CDR1 is KGHSH, CDR2 LQKENI, per germline. The CDR3 loop reads CASSGTQSSYNEQFF. CDR3 bases: TGTGCCAGCTCAGGCACTCAGAGCTCCTACAATGAGCAGTTCTTC.

The V gene is TRBV19, the J gene TRBJ1-2; D gene unclear. V lost 5 bases to trimming and J lost 7 bases, with 20 bases between them. The germline gives CDR1 LNHDA, CDR2 SQIVND (reference sequence). This CDR3 comprises 15 residues. CDR3 DNA: TGTGCCAGTAGTCGGGGATACTCGAGGTTGAGTGGCTACACCTTC. It codes for CASSRGYSRLSGYTF.

This clone came up once. The rearrangement links TRBV29-1 to TRBJ2-7; D is uncertain. From germline, CDR1 is SQVTM and CDR2 ANQGSEA. The CDR3 loop spans 16 amino acids. Trimming removed 1 base from V and 0 bases from J, with 16 bases in between. This CDR3 is CSVEGGVKGSSYEQYF. The CDR3, as DNA: TGCAGCGTTGAAGGTGGGGTAAAGGGTAGCTCCTACGAGCAGTACTTC.

V and J are TRBV25-1 and TRBJ2-5, with D perhaps matching TRBD2 (6 bases). Trimming shortened V by 1 base and J by 5 bases, and 17 bases separated the two germline ends. CDR3 length equals 16 residues. The germline gives CDR1 MGHDK, CDR2 SYGVNS. The CDR3 region is CASSESKRAPWETQYF. The CDR3 DNA reads as TGTGCCAGCAGTGAATCGAAGCGGGCCCCTTGGGAGACCCAGTACTTC.

This chain joins TRBV29-1 and TRBJ2-1; the D is unclear. CDR1 and CDR2 from the germline V gene are SQVTM and ANQGSEA. The CDR3 is made up of 11 amino acids. V was trimmed by 4 bases and J by 8 bases, leaving 9 bases between them. The CDR3 loop reads CSVGRTDEQFF. CDR3 DNA sequence: TGCAGCGTTGGTCGAACGGATGAGCAGTTCTTC.

This sequence joins TRBV29-1 and TRBJ2-3, with D maybe TRBD2 (5 bases). Per germline, CDR1 SQVTM and CDR2 ANQGSEA. The V end was cut by 5 bases, the J end by 5 bases, with 20 bases between. The CDR3 totals 15 residues. The CDR3 here is CSVLKDSKVGDTQYF. DNA for the CDR3: TGCAGCGTTCTCAAGGACTCAAAGGTTGGAGATACGCAGTATTTT.

The chain employs TRBV15 and TRBJ2-1; TRBD2 matches 13 bases. The junction had 7 bases not matched to a gene; V was cut back by 3 bases and J by 8 bases. This CDR3 has 16 residues. From germline, CDR1 is LNHNV and CDR2 YYDKDF (reference sequence). CDR3 nucleotide sequence: TGTGCCACCAGCAGTGGGCGGACTAGCGGGAGCTATGAGCAGTTCTTC. Translated: CATSSGRTSGSYEQFF.